Below are 8 T cell receptor beta chains sequenced from a single sample in a study of graft-versus-host responses after intestinal transplantation. Using immunoSEQ multiplex PCR, the repertoire was profiled, and TCRdb retains in-frame clones only, with some absent. The data show nearly 30,000 clones, with about three quarters seen just once and 2.5% to 3.5% held by the top ten. Graft tissue was processed to release intraepithelial and lamina propria lymphocytes. Sequenced here: ileum tissue, sampled 98 days after intestinal transplantation. The source of these receptors is a human patient who received an intestinal transplant, so some T cells may come from the graft donor.

The rearrangement links TRBV15 to TRBJ2-7; unclear D gene. The CDR3 spans 15 residues. V gave up 6 bases and J gave up 0 bases, with 15 bases separating them. Per the germline V gene, CDR1 is LNHNV and CDR2 is YYDKDF (reference sequence). CDR3 sequence: CATSQGLISSYEQYF. CDR3 coding DNA: TGTGCCACCAGTCAAGGGCTCATAAGCTCCTACGAGCAGTACTTC.

The chain uses TRBV18 and TRBJ1-3; D gene uncertain. The germline V and J ends were trimmed by 3 bases and 0 bases, with 12 bases remaining between them. Germline CDR1 reads KGHSH; CDR2 reads LQKENI. CDR3 length: 16 residues. The CDR3 reads CASSPSRHNSGNTIYF. For the CDR3, the DNA is TGTGCCAGCTCACCCTCCCGACACAACTCTGGAAACACCATATATTTT.

This clone was detected once. The chain carries TRBV19 and TRBJ1-2, with 8 bases fitting TRBD1. CDR3 length equals 15 residues. V lost 7 bases to trimming and J lost 0 bases; unmatched junction nucleotides: 7. Germline CDR1 LNHDA, CDR2 SQIVND (reference sequence). The CDR3: CASNGQGTSNYGYTF. The CDR3 DNA sequence: TGTGCCAGTAACGGACAGGGTACTTCTAACTATGGCTACACCTTC.

The V gene is TRBV30, the J gene TRBJ1-6; 11 bases line up with TRBD1. This CDR3 comprises 16 residues. The germline gives CDR1 GTSNPN, CDR2 SVGIG (reference sequence). After removal of 0 bases from V and 7 bases from J, the junction contained 5 bases not matched to a gene. CDR3 coding DNA: TGTGCCTGGAGTGTCAATTGGGACAGGGGGAATTCACCCCTCCACTTT. Its protein is CAWSVNWDRGNSPLHF.

The rearrangement links TRBV6-1 to TRBJ2-2; D is unresolved. The CDR3 consists of 15 residues. Germline V gene data show CDR1 as MNHNS and CDR2 as SASEGT. V lost 2 bases, J lost 4 bases, and 11 bases lay in between. CDR3 protein: CASSESRFGTGELFF. The CDR3 nucleotides are TGTGCCAGCAGTGAAAGTCGGTTTGGCACCGGGGAGCTGTTTTTT.

The V gene is TRBV4-1, the J gene TRBJ2-1; unclear D gene. The CDR3 consists of 15 residues. V was pared by 3 bases and J by 6 bases, with 15 bases between. CDR1 is MGHRA, CDR2 YSYEKL, per germline. The CDR3 sequence: CASSHWSNPGNEQFF. The CDR3 coding sequence is TGCGCCAGCAGCCATTGGTCGAACCCAGGCAATGAGCAGTTCTTC.

This clone is a singleton in its sample. The chain has TRBV7-9 and TRBJ2-3, with 7 bases matching TRBD2. The CDR3 runs to 14 residues. CDR1 and CDR2 from the germline V gene are SEHNR and FQNEAQ (reference sequence). With 3 bases clipped from V and 5 bases from J, the junction kept 5 bases outside the gene matches. The CDR3 coding sequence is TGTGCCAGCAGCTTGAGGGGAGGGGTAGATACGCAGTATTTT. Protein product: CASSLRGGVDTQYF.

The chain couples TRBV5-1 to TRBJ1-6; perhaps TRBD1 as D (6 bases). This CDR3 has 18 amino acids. CDR1 and CDR2 from the germline V gene are SGHRS and YFSETQ. V lost 4 bases, J lost 0 bases, and 17 bases lay in between. DNA for the CDR3: TGCGCCAGCAGCGCCACGACAGGTCCGAGCTCCTATAATTCACCCCTCCACTTT. Translated: CASSATTGPSSYNSPLHF. Together with reference TRBV5-1 and TRBJ1-6, the CDR3 gives the full variable domain: KAGVTQTPRYLIKTRGQQVTLSCSPISGHRSVSWYQQTPGQGLQFLFEYFSETQRNKGNFPGRFSGRQFSNSRSEMNVSTLELGDSALYLCASSATTGPSSYNSPLHFGNGTRLTVT.